This T cell receptor beta chain was recorded in a study of T cell responses to AZD1222 COVID-19 vaccine. Regarding the study as a whole: Spike-specific TCR breadth and depth were elevated following two AZD1222 doses. Mostly white British, mostly female donors; authors suggested clonal diversity may be underestimated.

Sequenced by immunoSEQ multiplex PCR; TCRdb stores in-frame clones only, minus some. This table has 140,000 to 150,000 clones, about 92% appearing once. Remarks on this clone: As yet, its antigen is unknown.

Germline CDR1 and CDR2: LGHNT and FRNRAP. CDR3 length: 12 amino acids. Sequenced material: peripheral blood, taken after recovery from COVID-19. The receptor comes from an adult who had recovered from COVID-19. J is TRBJ2-1 and V is TRBV12-5; 7 bases agree with TRBD2. Here the CDR3 DNA reads TGTGTGAGGGAGGGGAGAGGGAATGAGCAGTTCTTC. The encoded protein is CVREGRGNEQFF.